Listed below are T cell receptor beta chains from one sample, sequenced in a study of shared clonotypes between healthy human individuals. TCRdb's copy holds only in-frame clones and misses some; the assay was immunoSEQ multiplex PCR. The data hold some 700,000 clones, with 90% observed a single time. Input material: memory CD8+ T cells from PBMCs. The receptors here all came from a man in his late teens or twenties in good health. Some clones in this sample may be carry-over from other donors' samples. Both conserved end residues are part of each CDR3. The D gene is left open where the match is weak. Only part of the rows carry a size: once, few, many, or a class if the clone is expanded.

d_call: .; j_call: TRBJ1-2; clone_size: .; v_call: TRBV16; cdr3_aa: CASSRDPGGGNGYTF; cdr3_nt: TGTGCCAGCAGCCGCGACCCGGGGGGCGGGAATGGCTACACCTTC
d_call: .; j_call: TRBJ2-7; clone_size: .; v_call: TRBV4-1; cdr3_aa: CASSQLLASTYEQYF; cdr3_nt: TGCGCCAGCAGCCAATTATTAGCGTCAACCTACGAGCAGTACTTC
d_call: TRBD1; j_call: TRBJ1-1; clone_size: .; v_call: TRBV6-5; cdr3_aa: CASSNSRGLNTEAFF; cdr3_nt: TGTGCCAGCAGTAACAGCAGGGGGTTGAACACTGAAGCTTTCTTT
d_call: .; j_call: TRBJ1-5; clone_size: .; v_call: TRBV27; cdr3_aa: CASSLKWGNHQPQHF; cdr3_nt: TGTGCCAGCAGTTTAAAGTGGGGAAATCATCAGCCCCAGCATTTT
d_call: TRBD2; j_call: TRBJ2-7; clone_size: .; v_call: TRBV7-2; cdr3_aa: CASSQRWLAGGSYEQYF; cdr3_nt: TGCGCCAGCAGCCAAAGGTGGCTAGCGGGTGGATCCTACGAGCAGTACTTC
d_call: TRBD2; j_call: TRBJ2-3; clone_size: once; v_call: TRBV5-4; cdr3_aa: CASSPVGRESVDTQYF; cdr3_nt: TGTGCCAGCAGCCCCGTTGGGCGGGAGTCTGTAGATACGCAGTATTTT
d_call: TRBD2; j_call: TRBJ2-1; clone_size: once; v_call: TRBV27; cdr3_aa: CASSLSYSRWRETDEQFF; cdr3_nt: TGTGCCAGCAGTTTATCTTACTCCCGATGGCGGGAGACTGATGAGCAGTTCTTC
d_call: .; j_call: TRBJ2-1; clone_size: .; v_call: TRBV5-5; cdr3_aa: CASSQVRNEQFF; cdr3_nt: TGTGCCAGCAGCCAGGTCCGCAATGAGCAGTTCTTC
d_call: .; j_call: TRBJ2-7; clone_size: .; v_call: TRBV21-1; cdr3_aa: CASSKKGPYEQYF; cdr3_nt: TGTGCCAGCAGCAAAAAGGGACCCTACGAGCAGTACTTC
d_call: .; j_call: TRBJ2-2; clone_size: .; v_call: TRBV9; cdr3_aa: CASSATGVALFF; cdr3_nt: TGTGCCAGCAGCGCCACGGGAGTTGCGCTGTTTTTT
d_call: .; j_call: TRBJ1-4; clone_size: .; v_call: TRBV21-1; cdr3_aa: CASSKPGHHATNEKLFF; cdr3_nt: TGTGCCAGCAGCAAGCCCGGACATCATGCAACTAATGAAAAACTGTTTTTT
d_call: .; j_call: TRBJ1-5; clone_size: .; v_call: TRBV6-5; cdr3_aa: CASSTGQGPVQPQHF; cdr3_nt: TGTGCCAGCAGTACGGGGCAGGGTCCGGTTCAGCCCCAGCATTTT
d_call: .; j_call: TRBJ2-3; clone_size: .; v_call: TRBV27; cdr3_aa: CASSFWARTDTQYF; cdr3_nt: TGTGCCAGCAGTTTTTGGGCCCGCACAGATACGCAGTATTTT
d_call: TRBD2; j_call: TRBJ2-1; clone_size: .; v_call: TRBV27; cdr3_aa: CASSLTSGQKRYEQFF; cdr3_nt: TGTGCCAGCAGCTTGACTAGCGGGCAGAAGAGGTATGAGCAGTTCTTC
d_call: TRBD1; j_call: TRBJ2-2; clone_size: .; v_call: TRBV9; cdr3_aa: CASSAERDSFTGELFF; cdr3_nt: TGTGCCAGCAGCGCTGAACGGGACAGCTTCACCGGGGAGCTGTTTTTT
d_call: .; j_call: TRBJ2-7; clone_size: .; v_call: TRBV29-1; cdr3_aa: CSVLTTISYEQYF; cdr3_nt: TGCAGCGTCTTGACAACGATATCCTACGAGCAGTACTTC
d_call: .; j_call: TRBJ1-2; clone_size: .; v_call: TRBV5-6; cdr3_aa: CASTRTGAEGYGYTF; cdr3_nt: TGTGCCAGCACCAGGACGGGAGCCGAAGGCTATGGCTACACCTTC
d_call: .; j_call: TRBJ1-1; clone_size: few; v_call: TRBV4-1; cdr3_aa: CASSQDQDRTSTEAFF; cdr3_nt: TGCGCCAGCAGCCAAGATCAGGACAGAACCTCCACTGAAGCTTTCTTT
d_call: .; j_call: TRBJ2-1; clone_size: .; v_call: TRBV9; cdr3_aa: CASSLPEAGFGQFF; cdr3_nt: TGTGCCAGCAGCCTCCCCGAAGCGGGTTTTGGGCAGTTCTTC
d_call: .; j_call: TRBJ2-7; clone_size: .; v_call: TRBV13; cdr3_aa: CASSLETSYEQYF; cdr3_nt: TGTGCCAGCAGCTTAGAGACATCTTACGAGCAGTACTTC
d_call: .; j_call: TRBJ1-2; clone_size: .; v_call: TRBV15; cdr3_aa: CATSRDRTANYGYTF; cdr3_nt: TGTGCCACCAGCAGAGATCGAACGGCTAACTATGGCTACACCTTC
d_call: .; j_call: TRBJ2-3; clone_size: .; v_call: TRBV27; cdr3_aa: CASSLMGVPDTQYF; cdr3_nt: TGTGCCAGCAGTTTAATGGGGGTCCCAGATACGCAGTATTTT
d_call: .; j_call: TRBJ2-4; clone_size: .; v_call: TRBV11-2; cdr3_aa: CASSLIRGGVAKNIQYF; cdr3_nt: TGTGCCAGCAGCTTAATCAGGGGAGGGGTAGCCAAAAACATTCAGTACTTC
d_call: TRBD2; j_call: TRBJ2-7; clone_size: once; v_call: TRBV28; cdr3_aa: CASSPGSGRAYLDEQYF; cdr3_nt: TGTGCCAGCAGCCCGGGAAGCGGGAGGGCCTATCTCGACGAGCAGTACTTC
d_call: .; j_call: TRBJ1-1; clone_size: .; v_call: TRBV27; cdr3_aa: CASSYLTGNTEAFF; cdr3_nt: TGTGCCAGCAGTTACCTGACGGGGAACACTGAAGCTTTCTTT
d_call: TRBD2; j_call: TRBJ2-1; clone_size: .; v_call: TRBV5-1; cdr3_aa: CASSPVTSPSYNEQFF; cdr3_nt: TGCGCCAGCAGCCCGGTGACTAGCCCTTCATACAATGAGCAGTTCTTC
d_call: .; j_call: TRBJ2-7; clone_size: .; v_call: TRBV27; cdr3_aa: CASSFRSGSTYEQYF; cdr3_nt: TGTGCCAGCAGTTTTCGGTCGGGCAGTACCTACGAGCAGTACTTC
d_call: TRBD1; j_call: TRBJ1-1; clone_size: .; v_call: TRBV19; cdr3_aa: CASSIDRESRMNTEAFF; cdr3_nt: TGTGCCAGTAGTATCGACAGGGAGTCAAGAATGAACACTGAAGCTTTCTTT
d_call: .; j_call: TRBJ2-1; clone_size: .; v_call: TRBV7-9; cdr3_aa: CASSPPSGRFHNEQFF; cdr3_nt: TGTGCCAGCAGCCCCCCTAGTGGACGGTTTCACAATGAGCAGTTCTTC
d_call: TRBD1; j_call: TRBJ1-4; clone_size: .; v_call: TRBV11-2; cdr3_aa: CASSHGTGGEKLFF; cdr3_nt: TGTGCCAGCAGCCACGGGACAGGCGGAGAAAAACTGTTTTTT
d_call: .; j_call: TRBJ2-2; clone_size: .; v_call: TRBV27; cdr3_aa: CASSPTANTGELFF; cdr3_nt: TGTGCCAGCAGCCCCACAGCGAACACCGGGGAGCTGTTTTTT
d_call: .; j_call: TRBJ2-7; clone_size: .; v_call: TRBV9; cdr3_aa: CASSANRVSFPYEQYF; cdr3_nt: TGTGCCAGCAGTGCCAACAGGGTTTCGTTTCCCTACGAGCAGTACTTC
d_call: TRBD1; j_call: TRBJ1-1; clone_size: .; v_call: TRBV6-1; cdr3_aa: CASSDDWTGGTEAFF; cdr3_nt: TGTGCCAGCAGTGACGATTGGACAGGGGGAACTGAAGCTTTCTTT
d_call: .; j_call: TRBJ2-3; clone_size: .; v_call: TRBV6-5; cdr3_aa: CASSYAGAITDTQYF; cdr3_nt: TGTGCCAGCAGTTACGCGGGCGCTATTACAGATACGCAGTATTTT
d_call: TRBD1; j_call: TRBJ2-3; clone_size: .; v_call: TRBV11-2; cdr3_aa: CASRLRGQADTQYF; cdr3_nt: TGTGCCAGCAGGCTAAGGGGGCAAGCAGATACGCAGTATTTT